The TCR beta chain under discussion was sequenced for a study of T cells after yellow fever vaccination. V lost 8 bases to trimming and J lost 1 base, with 8 bases between them. This CDR3 spans 12 amino acids. Germline CDR1 and CDR2: MDHEN and SYDVKM. TCRdb independently ran MiXCR on the 5' RACE reads; one entry per CDR3 protein. The table has tens of thousands of distinct CDR3 sequences, over 9.5% seen once. The starting material was PBMCs, either bulk or a sorted T-cell subset (CD4+, CD8+, memory, or dextramer-sorted; not recorded which), obtained around 15 days after the first yellow fever vaccination. This chain links TRBV28 with TRBJ2-5, with D unresolved. The source of this sequence is a man between 18 and 29 years old who received the YFV17D yellow fever vaccine. Here the CDR3 DNA reads TGTGCCAGCGCGCTAGTCCAAGAGACCCAGTACTTC. Translating gives CASALVQETQYF.